One and the same sample provided the 31 T cell receptor beta chains below, sequenced in a study of OX40 agonist ivuxolimab in advanced cancers. Libraries were prepared by immunoSEQ multiplex PCR; TCRdb keeps only in-frame clonotypes and omits some of them. The sample holds 25,000 to 35,000 clones; roughly nine tenths are singletons and the top ten take over 35%. Specimen: CD4+ or CD8+ T cells sorted from blood, collected in a trial of the OX40 agonist ivuxolimab. All receptors come from an adult with an advanced solid tumor such as melanoma, head and neck, liver or kidney cancer.

CDR3 sequence: CASSWGRGRYNEQFF. In DNA form, the CDR3 reads TGTGCCAGTAGTTGGGGCAGGGGTAGATACAATGAGCAGTTCTTC. The rearrangement joins TRBV19 to TRBJ2-1; possible D gene TRBD1, 6 bases. The CDR3 is made up of 15 amino acids. V dropped 5 bases and J dropped 4 bases, with 15 bases sitting between them. The germline CDR1 and CDR2 sequences are LNHDA and SQIVND (reference sequence). Full variable domain (rest looked up from reference TRBV19 and TRBJ2-1): DGGITQSPKYLFRKEGQNVTLSCEQNLNHDAMYWYRQDPGQGLRLIYYSQIVNDFQKGDIAEGYSVSREKKESFPLTVTSAQKNPTAFYLCASSWGRGRYNEQFFGPGTRLTVL.

The sample holds one count of this clone. V usage is TRBV2 and J usage is TRBJ1-2, with a weak D call TRBD1 (6 bases). Germline assignment: CDR1 SNHLY and CDR2 FYNNEI. CDR3 length equals 15 residues. With 6 bases removed from V and 6 bases from J, the gap between germline ends came to 20 bases. The CDR3 reads CASSATGHSSNGYTF. CDR3 nucleotides: TGTGCCAGCAGCGCTACGGGACACAGCTCTAATGGCTACACCTTC.

This clone has just a few counts. The V call is TRBV4-2, the J call TRBJ2-7, with 10 bases matching TRBD2. Per germline, CDR1 LGHNA and CDR2 YNFKEQ. The CDR3 loop spans 16 amino acids. Trimming cost V 4 bases and J 2 bases; bases outside gene matches: 8. The CDR3 sequence is CASSPTGTSVTYEQYF. The CDR3 region has the DNA TGTGCCAGCAGCCCGACCGGGACTAGCGTTACCTACGAGCAGTACTTC.

This clone was detected a few times. The chain joins TRBV4-1 to TRBJ1-5; 7 bases agree with TRBD1. Per germline, CDR1 MGHRA and CDR2 YSYEKL. This CDR3 is built from 15 residues. V shed 4 bases and J 7 bases; nucleotides not matched to a gene: 10. In DNA, the CDR3 is TGCGCCAGCAGCCGAACCACAGGGGTAGGGCAGCCCCAGCATTTT. As protein: CASSRTTGVGQPQHF.

This chain uses TRBV9 with TRBJ2-7; possible D gene TRBD2, 5 bases. This CDR3 has 14 residues. In germline, CDR1 is SGDLS, CDR2 YYNGEE. V was cut by 0 bases and J by 3 bases, with 10 bases left in between. The CDR3 protein is CASSVGGSYYEQYF. CDR3 nucleotides: TGTGCCAGCAGCGTAGGAGGGTCGTACTACGAGCAGTACTTC.

This chain links TRBV5-6 with TRBJ1-2; D is undetermined. This CDR3 is 12 amino acids long. Germline values: CDR1 SGHDT, CDR2 YYEEEE. The V end was cut by 4 bases, the J end by 4 bases, with 8 bases between. CDR3 bases: TGTGCCAGCAGCGCGGCCTTCTATGGCTACACCTTC. Amino acid sequence: CASSAAFYGYTF.

V gene TRBV7-3 combines with J gene TRBJ2-5; D possibly corresponds to TRBD2 (5 bases). The CDR3 loop spans 15 amino acids. V lost 2 bases, J lost 4 bases, and 14 bases lay in between. Per germline, CDR1 SGHTA and CDR2 FQGTGA. CDR3 nucleotide sequence: TGTGCCAGCAGCTTAGCTGGATCCGGAGGAGAGACCCAGTACTTC. Protein sequence: CASSLAGSGGETQYF.

This chain uses TRBV7-3 with TRBJ2-1; D is unresolved. The germline CDR1 and CDR2 sequences are SGHTA and FQGTGA. The V end lost 5 bases, the J end lost 8 bases, and 16 bases lay between the germline ends. This CDR3 has 14 amino acids. CDR3: CASSRFRGYHEQFF. The CDR3 nucleotides read TGTGCCAGCAGCCGTTTCCGAGGATACCATGAGCAGTTCTTC.

This clone appeared once. The chain combines TRBV28 with TRBJ1-3, with 7 bases identical to TRBD1. The length of the CDR3 is 15 residues. J lost 2 bases, V lost 3 bases, and 4 bases had no gene match. The germline V gene has CDR1 MDHEN and CDR2 SYDVKM. The CDR3 DNA reads as TGTGCCAGCAGTTTCGACAGGGCGACTGGAAACACCATATATTTT. Translation: CASSFDRATGNTIYF.

The gene calls are TRBV5-6 and TRBJ2-1; D is possibly TRBD2 (6 bases). Germline V gives CDR1 SGHDT, CDR2 YYEEEE. Trimming took off 1 base at V and 1 base at J, with 18 bases between the two ends. This CDR3 comprises 18 residues. The CDR3 region is CASSLSVLAPLSYNEQFF. CDR3 sequence (DNA): TGTGCCAGCAGCTTGTCGGTACTAGCCCCTTTATCCTACAATGAGCAGTTCTTC.

This clone was counted only a few times. This sequence joins TRBV6-5 and TRBJ1-1; tentative D call: TRBD1 (5 bases). The CDR3 is 15 amino acids. Germline V CDR1 and CDR2: MNHEY, SVGAGI. V was pared by 6 bases and J by 4 bases, with 18 bases between. The CDR3 reads CASSLAGDGSTEAFF. The CDR3 DNA reads TGTGCCAGCAGCCTGGCGGGGGACGGGAGCACTGAAGCTTTCTTT.

J is TRBJ1-1 and V is TRBV6-5, with D hard to call. The germline V gene encodes CDR1 MNHEY and CDR2 SVGAGI. With 6 bases removed from V and 6 bases from J, the gap between germline ends came to 14 bases. CDR3 length equals 13 residues. CDR3 sequence reads: CASSLGKISEAFF. In DNA form, the CDR3 reads TGTGCCAGCAGCCTGGGCAAGATTTCTGAAGCTTTCTTT.

The V call is TRBV10-1, the J call TRBJ2-5, with TRBD2 identical over 10 bases. CDR1 WNHNN and CDR2 SYGVQD come from the germline V gene (reference sequence). Losses at the gene ends were 0 bases for V and 1 base for J; bases not matched to a gene: 2. The CDR3 runs to 16 residues. CDR3 region: CASSESASGSQETQYF. The CDR3 DNA sequence: TGCGCCAGCAGTGAGTCGGCTAGCGGGAGCCAAGAGACCCAGTACTTC.

V and J are TRBV28 and TRBJ2-3; 11 bases match TRBD1. The germline V gene has CDR1 MDHEN and CDR2 SYDVKM. V lost 3 bases and J lost 5; bases outside the gene matches: 4. There are 15 residues in the CDR3. The CDR3 region is CASSFRDRGLDTQYF. CDR3 coding DNA: TGTGCCAGCAGTTTCCGGGACAGGGGGTTAGATACGCAGTATTTT. The full variable domain, completed using reference TRBV28 and TRBJ2-3, is DVKVTQSSRYLVKRTGEKVFLECVQDMDHENMFWYRQDPGLGLRLIYFSYDVKMKEKGDIPEGYSVSREKKERFSLILESASTNQTSMYLCASSFRDRGLDTQYFGPGTRLTVL.

J is TRBJ2-3 and V is TRBV27, with no clear D. The V end was cut by 3 bases, the J end by 2 bases, with 15 bases between. Germline V gene lookup returns CDR1 MNHEY and CDR2 SMNVEV (reference sequence). The CDR3 length is 16 residues. CDR3 loop: CASSFSSYQPTDTQYF. CDR3 coding DNA: TGTGCCAGCAGTTTCTCCTCATATCAACCCACAGATACGCAGTATTTT.

This clone came up once. The V call is TRBV9, the J call TRBJ1-2; no reliable D call. CDR1 is SGDLS, CDR2 YYNGEE, per germline. This CDR3 has 14 residues. Trimming took off 1 base at V and 6 bases at J, with 13 bases between the two ends. The CDR3, as DNA: TGTGCCAGCAGCGTAAACCCAGGCTTCGATGGCTACACCTTC. It is translated as CASSVNPGFDGYTF.

The chain is built from TRBV19 and TRBJ1-5, with D tentatively TRBD1 (5 bases). This CDR3 has 14 amino acids. Germline CDR1 is LNHDA and CDR2 is SQIVND (reference sequence). V lost 8 bases and J 2 bases, leaving 13 bases between the germline ends. The CDR3 sequence is CASGSGWGNQPQHF. The CDR3 region has the DNA TGTGCCAGTGGATCAGGGTGGGGCAATCAGCCCCAGCATTTT.

This clone was seen just once. This chain connects TRBV9 to TRBJ2-1; D is ambiguous. CDR1 is SGDLS, CDR2 YYNGEE, per germline. There are 11 residues in the CDR3. V lost 4 bases, J lost 8 bases, and 7 bases lay in between. CDR3 sequence (DNA): TGTGCCAGCAGCTCTGGCGATGAGCAGTTCTTC. Its protein product is CASSSGDEQFF.

The chain uses TRBV9 and TRBJ2-2; D might be TRBD2 (5 bases). Germline values: CDR1 SGDLS, CDR2 YYNGEE. CDR3 length: 13 residues. V was trimmed by 1 base and J by 7 bases, leaving 8 bases between them. CDR3 in amino acids: CASSVSGGGELFF. The CDR3 DNA follows: TGTGCCAGCAGCGTAAGTGGAGGCGGGGAGCTGTTTTTT.

The V call is TRBV7-9, the J call TRBJ2-7; D may be TRBD1 or TRBD2 (6 bases each). This CDR3 spans 14 amino acids. The germline V and J ends were trimmed by 2 bases and 7 bases, with 15 bases remaining between them. The V gene's germline CDR1 is SEHNR and CDR2 FQNEAQ (reference sequence). The CDR3 sequence: CASSLYPTGREQYF. CDR3 DNA: TGTGCCAGCAGCTTATATCCCACAGGGAGGGAGCAGTACTTC.

The chain links TRBV6-5 to TRBJ2-7; 8 positions agree with TRBD2. Per the germline V gene, CDR1 is MNHEY and CDR2 is SVGAGI. The ends lost 0 bases at V and 5 bases at J; junction bases unmatched: 9. This CDR3 contains 16 residues. The CDR3 DNA reads as TGTGCCAGCAGTTACTCGATGCCAGCGGGAGTCGACGAGCAGTACTTC. Translation gives CASSYSMPAGVDEQYF.

J is TRBJ2-7 and V is TRBV7-9, with D tentatively TRBD1 (6 bases). This CDR3 is built from 13 residues. CDR1 and CDR2 from the germline V gene are SEHNR and FQNEAQ (reference sequence). Trimming cost V 5 bases and J 1 base, with 9 bases left between them. In DNA form, the CDR3 reads TGTGCCAGCAGCACCACAGGGTCCTACGAGCAGTACTTC. Its translation is CASSTTGSYEQYF. Complete variable domain (other parts from reference TRBV7-9 and TRBJ2-7): DTGVSQNPRHKITKRGQNVTFRCDPISEHNRLYWYRQTLGQGPEFLTYFQNEAQLEKSRLLSDRFSAERPKGSFSTLEIQRTEQGDSAMYLCASSTTGSYEQYFGPGTRLTVT.

The chain recombines TRBV29-1 with TRBJ1-1, with D hard to call. The germline CDR1 and CDR2 sequences are SQVTM and ANQGSEA. Trimming pared 3 bases from V and 3 bases from J, leaving 14 bases between. The CDR3 runs 14 residues. CDR3 sequence: CSVEGGYRDTEAFF. In DNA, the CDR3 is TGCAGCGTTGAGGGAGGGTATCGAGACACTGAAGCTTTCTTT.

V gene TRBV21-1 combines with J gene TRBJ2-3; the D call TRBD2 from the table was never checked on the DNA. TRBV21-1 is a known pseudogene. The CDR3 contains 15 residues. The CDR3 bases are TGTGCCAGCAGCACCACTAGTCGGCGCACAGATACGCAGTATTTT. It translates to CASSTTSRRTDTQYF.

The chain couples TRBV5-1 to TRBJ2-4, with TRBD1 matching 8 bases. Germline V gene data show CDR1 as SGHRS and CDR2 as YFSETQ. The CDR3 length is 16 residues. J lost 6 bases, V lost 0 bases, and 8 bases had no gene match. The CDR3 loop reads CASSLGRGRLPNIQYF. CDR3 nucleotide sequence: TGCGCCAGCAGCTTGGGCAGGGGGCGTCTCCCAAACATTCAGTACTTC.

The chain carries TRBV7-9 and TRBJ2-5, with 8 positions matching TRBD2. V lost 4 bases, J lost 4 bases, and 11 bases stayed unmatched. Germline V gene data show CDR1 as SEHNR and CDR2 as FQNEAQ (reference sequence). The CDR3 covers 16 residues. CDR3 sequence: CASSSWGLGDGETQYF. In nucleotides, the CDR3 is TGTGCCAGCAGCTCTTGGGGACTAGGGGACGGAGAGACCCAGTACTTC. Supplemented by reference TRBV7-9 and TRBJ2-5, the full variable domain reads DTGVSQNPRHKITKRGQNVTFRCDPISEHNRLYWYRQTLGQGPEFLTYFQNEAQLEKSRLLSDRFSAERPKGSFSTLEIQRTEQGDSAMYLCASSSWGLGDGETQYFGPGTRLLVL.

The chain joins TRBV18 to TRBJ1-1; weak D call: TRBD1 (6 bases). CDR3 length: 18 residues. V was cut by 3 bases and J by 3 bases, with 23 bases left in between. The germline CDR1 and CDR2 sequences are KGHSH and LQKENI. The CDR3 bases are TGTGCCAGCTCACCGCAACCGGGACAACGAGGGTCGGACACTGAAGCTTTCTTT. Its protein product is CASSPQPGQRGSDTEAFF.

The gene calls are TRBV14 and TRBJ2-2; TRBD1 aligns across 12 bases. Per the germline V gene, CDR1 is SGHDN and CDR2 is FVKESK. This CDR3 contains 19 residues. The V and J ends lost 0 bases and 0 bases, in that order; junction bases with no gene match: 5. CDR3 residues: CASSQDWWDRGPNTGELFF. Here the CDR3 DNA reads TGTGCCAGCAGCCAAGATTGGTGGGACAGGGGGCCGAACACCGGGGAGCTGTTTTTT. The variable domain in full, completed from reference TRBV14 and TRBJ2-2, reads EAGVTQFPSHSVIEKGQTVTLRCDPISGHDNLYWYRRVMGKEIKFLLHFVKESKQDESGMPNNRFLAERTGGTYSTLKVQPAELEDSGVYFCASSQDWWDRGPNTGELFFGEGSRLTVL.

The chain couples TRBV30 to TRBJ2-7; possibly TRBD1 for D (6 bases). In germline, CDR1 is GTSNPN, CDR2 SVGIG (reference sequence). V was pared by 3 bases and J by 2 bases, with 11 bases between. The CDR3 contains 13 residues. In DNA, the CDR3 is TGTGCCTGGAGAAGGACAGCAACCTACGAGCAGTACTTC. Translation: CAWRRTATYEQYF. Using reference TRBV30 and TRBJ2-7 for the parts outside the CDR3, the full variable domain is SQTIHQWPATLVQPVGSPLSLECTVEGTSNPNLYWYRQAAGRGLQLLFYSVGIGQISSEVPQNLSASRPQDRQFILSSKKLLLSDSGFYLCAWRRTATYEQYFGPGTRLTVT.

V and J are TRBV5-1 and TRBJ2-7; D not resolved. Trimming stripped 4 bases from V and 3 bases from J, with 11 bases between. Germline values: CDR1 SGHRS, CDR2 YFSETQ. This CDR3 is built from 13 residues. CDR3 region: CASSLNEYYEQYF. The CDR3 coding sequence is TGCGCCAGCAGCCTAAACGAATACTACGAGCAGTACTTC.

The J gene is TRBJ2-1, the V gene TRBV4-3; D is unresolved. This CDR3 is 15 amino acids long. Germline V gene lookup returns CDR1 LGHNA and CDR2 YSLEER. V was cut by 1 base and J by 0 bases, with 7 bases left in between. The CDR3 DNA sequence: TGCGCCAGCAGCCAAGTTGCTAGCTCCTACAATGAGCAGTTCTTC. Its translation is CASSQVASSYNEQFF.